What follows describes a single T cell receptor beta chain. The CDR3 totals 17 residues. CDR1 and CDR2 from the germline V gene are SGHNT and YYREEE (reference sequence). After removal of 2 bases from V and 1 base from J, the junction contained 9 bases not matched to a gene. This sample is drawn from a study of cytomegalovirus exposure and HLA in healthy donors. Study details: Earlier, 110 million or so unique TCR beta sequences were recovered from 170 million or so T cells by an analysis.

The PCR used 60 Vbeta and 13 Jbeta primers. Sequenced by immunoSEQ multiplex PCR; TCRdb stores in-frame clones only, minus some. The sample lists about 140,000 clones; about 80% were seen once. The sample comprised PBMCs. The receptor was isolated from a woman between 40 and 50 years old in good health and CMV-seronegative. This sequence joins TRBV5-4 and TRBJ2-3, with TRBD2 matching 8 bases. The DNA for the CDR3 is TGTGCCAGCAGCTTAGTCCGAGCGGGAGAAGGCACAGATACGCAGTATTTT. Translating it yields CASSLVRAGEGTDTQYF. The full variable domain, with the rest looked up from reference TRBV5-4 and TRBJ2-3, is ETGVTQSPTHLIKTRGQQVTLRCSSQSGHNTVSWYQQALGQGPQFIFQYYREEENGRGNFPPRFSGLQFPNYSSELNVNALELDDSALYLCASSLVRAGEGTDTQYFGPGTRLTVL.